These 25 T cell receptor beta chains were sequenced from one sample in a study of CD8+CD57+ T cells in acquired aplastic anemia (dated by TCRdb to the late 2010s). TCRdb records Illumina HiSeq 2000 as the sequencer. TCR beta VDJ combination and CDR3 sequence profiling used genomic DNA as the template. The public reads were run again by TCRdb, first through fastp at Q25 and then through MiXCR, and only productive beta chains were kept. Each CDR3 protein gets just one entry, which takes the most common genes and DNA from the rows behind it. Within this sample are approximately 200,000 distinct CDR3 sequences, with roughly half of them counted one time only. About 16% of the sample goes to the ten largest clones. The sample comprised sorted CD4+, CD8+, or CD8+CD57+ T cells (not recorded which) from PBMCs. These receptors originate from a human donor in good health, serving as a control.

This clonotype was observed a handful of times. CDR3 region: CASSFDRGTGTEQFF. CDR3 nucleotide sequence: TGTGCCAGCAGCTTTGACAGGGGAACGGGCACTGAGCAGTTCTTC. The chain joins TRBV5-6 to TRBJ2-1; 8 bases are shared with TRBD1. The CDR3 totals 15 residues. V shed 2 bases and J 9 bases; nucleotides not matched to a gene: 10. From germline, CDR1 is SGHDT and CDR2 YYEEEE.

Turning to this clonotype: Relative to the germline gene, one junction end is altered; a read error may explain this. The V gene is TRBV28, the J gene TRBJ2-7; D unresolved. Germline lookup yields CDR1 MDHEN and CDR2 SYDVKM. CDR3 size: 16 residues. The CDR3 region is CAGSLGPFGFLYEQYF. The DNA for the CDR3 is TGTGCCGGCAGTTTAGGACCGTTTGGGTTTCTCTACGAGCAGTACTTC.

This chain links TRBV2 with TRBJ1-6; TRBD1 is a possible D gene (6 bases). Germline V gene data show CDR1 as SNHLY and CDR2 as FYNNEI. The germline V and J ends were trimmed by 8 bases and 7 bases, with 21 bases remaining between them. The CDR3 consists of 16 residues. CDR3 sequence reads: CASYRVGGSMNSPLHF. The DNA of the CDR3 is TGTGCCAGCTACCGTGTAGGGGGGAGTATGAATTCACCCCTCCACTTT.

The sample holds a few counts of this clonotype. A much more abundant neighbour one base away suggests this may be a read error. The chain recombines TRBV3-1 with TRBJ2-7; no clear D gene. CDR3 length: 14 residues. CDR1 is LGHDT, CDR2 YNNKEL, per germline (reference sequence). V was shortened by 1 base and J by 4 bases, with 11 bases between the two germline ends. The CDR3 nucleotides read TGTGCCAGCAGCCAAGGTAACGCCTTTTACGAGCAGTACTTC. Residues: CASSQGNAFYEQYF.

The genes are TRBV9 and TRBJ1-4, with D possibly being TRBD1 (6 bases). Deletions cut 4 bases from V and 4 bases from J, with 20 bases between. Germline CDR1 and CDR2: SGDLS and YYNGEE. The CDR3 is 17 residues long. The DNA of the CDR3 is TGTGCCAGCAGCCTGACTCACACCGGGGGCGTTAATGAAAAACTGTTTTTT. Its translation: CASSLTHTGGVNEKLFF.

The CDR3 here is CSEGGTPNYSNQPQHF. The CDR3 DNA sequence: TGCAGCGAGGGAGGGACACCGAATTATAGCAATCAGCCCCAGCATTTT. The chain employs TRBV29-1 and TRBJ1-5; weak D call: TRBD1 (6 bases). This CDR3 contains 16 residues. V dropped 7 bases and J dropped 0 bases, with 19 bases sitting between them. Per the germline V gene, CDR1 is SQVTM and CDR2 is ANQGSEA.

The chain uses TRBV10-3 and TRBJ1-2; weak D call: TRBD1 (6 bases). CDR3 size: 16 residues. The V end was cut by 0 bases, the J end by 4 bases, with 15 bases between. CDR1 is ENHRY and CDR2 is SYGVKD in the germline V gene. Written as DNA, the CDR3 is TGTGCCATCAGTGAGTCTTCCCAAACAGGGAGCTATGGCTACACCTTC. Translated, it gives CAISESSQTGSYGYTF.

The V call is TRBV20-1, the J call TRBJ1-6, with D maybe TRBD1 (6 bases). The CDR3 is made up of 15 amino acids. The germline CDR1 and CDR2 sequences are DFQATT and SNEGSKA (reference sequence). V was pared by 7 bases and J by 8 bases, with 21 bases between. CDR3 DNA sequence: TGCAGTGTCCTAGGGGGGTCTCTCTTGGATTCACCCCTCCACTTT. It encodes CSVLGGSLLDSPLHF.

This clonotype has a count of ten or more. V usage is TRBV7-3 and J usage is TRBJ2-5; D is perhaps TRBD1 or TRBD2 (6 bases each). From germline, CDR1 is SGHTA and CDR2 FQGTGA. Trimming removed 4 bases from V and 4 bases from J, with 10 bases in between. This CDR3 contains 13 residues. CDR3 bases: TGTGCCAGCAGCTCGTCGGGGGCAGAGACCCAGTACTTC. Protein sequence: CASSSSGAETQYF.

Remarks on this clonotype: A much bigger clone sits one base away, suggesting this may be a read error. The chain links TRBV6-2 or TRBV6-3 to TRBJ2-3; possible D gene TRBD2, 6 bases. Germline CDR1 and CDR2: MNHEY and SVGEGT. V was shortened by 4 bases and J by 7 bases, with 9 bases between the two germline ends. The CDR3 is 12 amino acids. The CDR3, as DNA: TGTGCCAGCAGTTGGGCGGGGAATACGCAGTATTTT. Its protein is CASSWAGNTQYF.

The rearrangement uses TRBV25-1 and TRBJ2-2; D gene uncertain. The germline V gene encodes CDR1 MGHDK and CDR2 SYGVNS. The germline V and J ends were trimmed by 1 base and 4 bases, with 10 bases remaining between them. The CDR3 spans 15 residues. CDR3 in DNA: TGTGCCAGCAGTGAATCCAACCTGGGCACCGGGGAGCTGTTTTTT. Its protein is CASSESNLGTGELFF.

This clonotype was observed at least ten times. The J gene is TRBJ1-3, the V gene TRBV7-2; D is perhaps TRBD1 (6 bases). V lost 1 base to trimming and J lost 7 bases, with 14 bases between them. Germline CDR1 reads SGHTA; CDR2 reads FQGNSA. This CDR3 contains 15 residues. The DNA for the CDR3 is TGTGCCAGCAGCTTAGAGGGGGGACAATGGAACACCATATATTTT. It specifies CASSLEGGQWNTIYF.

The sample holds a few counts of this clonotype. Mismatch with germline at one junction end may stem from a read error. The chain couples TRBV19 to TRBJ2-7, with D unresolved. The CDR3 contains 13 residues. Germline V CDR1 and CDR2: LNHDA, SQIVND (reference sequence). In DNA, the CDR3 is TGTGCCAGTAGTACTGTATCCTCCTGCGAGCAGTACTTC. Protein sequence: CASSTVSSCEQYF.

The rearrangement uses TRBV24-1 and TRBJ2-3, with 8 bases lining up with TRBD2. The CDR3 loop spans 15 amino acids. Germline V gene data show CDR1 as KGHDR and CDR2 as SFDVKD. V gave up 5 bases and J gave up 4 bases; unmatched junction bases: 7. The CDR3 DNA sequence: TGTGCCACCAGTGTGGGGCGGGGGGCCTCAGATACGCAGTATTTT. This sequence encodes CATSVGRGASDTQYF.

The chain is built from TRBV15 and TRBJ2-4, with D possibly being TRBD1 (6 bases). Germline V lookup: CDR1 LNHNV, CDR2 YYDKDF (reference sequence). The V gene lost 0 bases and the J gene lost 3 bases, with 15 bases spanning the gap. CDR3 size: 17 residues. This chain's CDR3 is CATSRDLAGDGKNIQYF. CDR3 in DNA: TGTGCCACCAGCAGAGATTTGGCAGGGGACGGCAAAAACATTCAGTACTTC.

In its sample, this clonotype was seen once. The chain carries TRBV10-3 and TRBJ2-2; tentative D call: TRBD2 (7 bases). Trimming cost V 9 bases and J 1 base, with 12 bases left between them. The CDR3 loop spans 14 amino acids. Germline V gene lookup returns CDR1 ENHRY and CDR2 SYGVKD. The CDR3 sequence: CAIKAGQNTGELFF. CDR3 coding DNA: TGTGCCATTAAAGCGGGACAGAACACCGGGGAGCTGTTTTTT.

V and J are TRBV29-1 and TRBJ1-1, with TRBD1 as a possible D gene (6 bases). Between the trimmed V and J ends, which lost 4 bases and 4 bases, there was a span of 16 bases. The CDR3 sequence is 14 residues long. Germline loops: CDR1 SQVTM, CDR2 ANQGSEA. The CDR3 coding sequence is TGCAGCGTTGCGGGCAGGGGCTCGGTCACTGAAGCTTTCTTT. It encodes CSVAGRGSVTEAFF.

The chain has TRBV5-8 and TRBJ1-5; D is uncertain. Germline V lookup: CDR1 SGHTS, CDR2 YDEGEE. V lost 4 bases to trimming and J lost 9 bases, with 11 bases between them. This CDR3 spans 12 amino acids. CDR3 amino acids: CASSDRWGPQHF. The CDR3, as DNA: TGTGCCAGCAGCGACCGGTGGGGGCCCCAGCATTTT.

The chain links TRBV10-3 to TRBJ2-1; 8 nucleotides match TRBD1. The J segment lost 3 bases and the V segment lost 6 bases, leaving 4 bases of the junction unmatched. Germline CDR1 is ENHRY and CDR2 is SYGVKD. The CDR3 has 14 residues. Here the CDR3 reads CAISPTGDYNEQFF. In DNA form, the CDR3 reads TGTGCCATCAGCCCGACAGGGGACTACAATGAGCAGTTCTTC.

This clonotype was counted at least ten times. The rearrangement uses TRBV11-2 and TRBJ1-6; TRBD1 matches 8 bases. The length of the CDR3 is 15 residues. J gave up 9 bases and V 6 bases, and 10 bases lay outside the gene matches. Per the germline V gene, CDR1 is SGHAT and CDR2 is FQNNGV. Here the CDR3 reads CASSGLTGVGSPLHF. CDR3 nucleotide sequence: TGTGCCAGCAGTGGTCTGACAGGGGTTGGTTCACCCCTCCACTTT.

The chain links TRBV12-3 or TRBV12-4 to TRBJ1-2, with a weak D call TRBD1 (5 bases). There are 13 residues in the CDR3. Trimming pared 3 bases from V and 4 bases from J, leaving 9 bases between. As DNA, the CDR3 is TGTGCCAGCAGTTTGGGACGGCCCTATGGCTACACCTTC. Translating gives CASSLGRPYGYTF.

The gene calls are TRBV19 and TRBJ1-1, with a tentative D call TRBD1 (6 bases). This CDR3 region has 15 residues. From germline, CDR1 is LNHDA and CDR2 SQIVND (reference sequence). Trimming cost V 3 bases and J 1 base, with 12 bases left between them. The CDR3 spells CASSIPGDSNTEAFF. DNA of the CDR3: TGTGCCAGTAGTATCCCAGGGGACTCGAACACTGAAGCTTTCTTT.

The chain has TRBV2 and TRBJ1-1; no reliable D call. The germline V gene has CDR1 SNHLY and CDR2 FYNNEI. This CDR3 is 15 amino acids long. V lost 6 bases to trimming and J lost 3 bases, with 17 bases between them. Here the CDR3 reads CASRPRIYVDTEAFF. CDR3 nucleotides: TGTGCCAGCAGGCCCCGTATTTACGTCGACACTGAAGCTTTCTTT.

The V call is TRBV29-1, the J call TRBJ1-2; the D is unclear. CDR1 and CDR2 (germline): SQVTM, ANQGSEA. V lost 6 bases to trimming and J lost 3 bases, with 17 bases between them. There are 14 residues in the CDR3. The CDR3 nucleotides read TGCAGCGTGAGATCCGAGGGTTTAGACTATGGCTACACCTTC. Its translation is CSVRSEGLDYGYTF.

This clonotype was seen repeatedly, ten times or more. This rearrangement joins TRBV7-9 to TRBJ1-4, with TRBD1 as a possible D gene (5 bases). Per germline, CDR1 SEHNR and CDR2 FQNEAQ (reference sequence). CDR3 length equals 15 residues. V was cut by 5 bases and J by 3 bases, with 13 bases left in between. CDR3 residues: CASSLLGQANEKLFF. CDR3 sequence (DNA): TGTGCCAGCAGCCTCCTCGGACAAGCTAATGAAAAACTGTTTTTT.